This T cell receptor (beta chain) appears in the sequencing data of a study of blood T cell repertoires in COVID-19. Adults between roughly 18 and 90 years of age took part from 24 US areas. Participants' reported clinical history set cohort assignment. Authors' data handling: Amplification of reference gene primers provided the estimated nucleated cell counts. Measured with immunoSEQ multiplex PCR; TCRdb has only the in-frame clones, and not every one. V, J and clone size are taken as reported in that table, and D and trimming were inferred from the DNA itself. Of about 400,000 clones in the sample, around 90% were seen once. The sample taken for sequencing was PBMCs or T cells enriched from blood (not recorded which). This TCR was sampled from a woman aged 35 to 49 with acute COVID-19.

CDR3 nucleotides: TGCGCCAGCAGCCGACAAAGTACGGAACCTTCAGGGGAGCAGTACTTC. Translated, it gives CASSRQSTEPSGEQYF. The chain carries TRBV4-1 and TRBJ2-7, with D perhaps TRBD1 (5 bases). The V end was cut by 4 bases, the J end by 7 bases, with 23 bases between. The length of the CDR3 is 16 residues. Germline V gene data show CDR1 as MGHRA and CDR2 as YSYEKL.